Listed below are T cell receptor beta chains from one sample, sequenced in a study of cytomegalovirus exposure and HLA in healthy donors. Profiling relied on immunoSEQ multiplex PCR, and the TCRdb table lists in-frame clones only, not all of them. The sample shows about 88,000 clones, and approximately 5.7% sits with its ten largest clones. The sample consisted of PBMCs. These receptors all come from a girl under 18 in good health and CMV-seropositive. Each CDR3 is given without its conserved first and last residue. Fields, in order: V gene, CDR3 length, J gene, D gene, CDR3 protein. D genes are given only for firm matches.

>TRBV27|11|TRBJ2-7|TRBD1
ASKDRGPYEQY
>TRBV4-1|12|TRBJ2-7|TRBD2
ASSQGGGGYEQY
>TRBV28|14|TRBJ1-4|TRBD1
ASSPPQGQGNEKLF
>TRBV12-1|10|TRBJ2-7|NA
ASRDRRYEQY
>TRBV4-3|13|TRBJ1-6|TRBD1
ASSLGQGYNSPLH
>TRBV6-5|13|TRBJ2-3|TRBD2
ASSLTSGSTDTQY
>TRBV15|11|TRBJ1-1|NA
ATSFSVNTEAF
>TRBV5-6|14|TRBJ1-6|TRBD1
ASSLNGGQVNSPLH
>TRBV7-3|13|TRBJ2-2|NA
ASSPWAYRTGELF
>TRBV5-6|10|TRBJ2-5|TRBD2
ASSSASGTQY
>TRBV6-1|11|TRBJ2-3|NA
ASSLGRVGTQY
>TRBV11-2|12|TRBJ2-5|NA
ASSARGSQETQY
>TRBV5-6|15|TRBJ2-5|TRBD1
ASSLAGGRGLRETQY
>TRBV15|13|TRBJ1-4|NA
ATSRDLDINEKLF
>TRBV5-7|14|TRBJ2-4|TRBD2
ASSFLAALAKNIQY
>TRBV27|15|TRBJ2-7|TRBD1
ASSTTPGQPRPYEQY
>TRBV5-6|9|TRBJ1-2|NA
ASSLGGGYT
>TRBV12-5|11|TRBJ2-2|NA
ASDLSNTGELF
>TRBV6-6|14|TRBJ1-2|NA
ASSYPFATEADGYT
>TRBV6-5|10|TRBJ1-2|NA
ASSLDSYGYT
>TRBV29-1|11|TRBJ1-1|TRBD1
SFRDRGDSEAF
>TRBV5-4|15|TRBJ1-2|NA
ASSWEGGQRSPSGYT
>TRBV9|13|TRBJ2-1|TRBD1
ASSDTGQGITEQF
>TRBV7-2|13|TRBJ2-7|NA
ASSFFAGASYEQY
>TRBV19|12|TRBJ2-7|NA
ASSIGGSSYEQY
>TRBV10-2|11|TRBJ2-5|NA
ASSEGAQETQY
>TRBV6-5|11|TRBJ1-4|NA
ASSIGAYEKLF
>TRBV30|12|TRBJ1-5|NA
AWSLQSGNQPQH
>TRBV6-1|12|TRBJ1-2|NA
ASSEGGGAIGYT
>TRBV6-1|13|TRBJ2-1|TRBD1
ASKTGSGADNEQF
>TRBV7-9|11|TRBJ2-5|NA
ASSERRQETQY
>TRBV27|12|TRBJ1-6|NA
ASGRDTDNSPLH
>TRBV9|11|TRBJ2-2|NA
ASSVGGRGELF
>TRBV10-3|14|TRBJ1-6|NA
AISERSDGSGSPLH
>TRBV4-3|12|TRBJ2-5|NA
ASSQSGQWETQY
>TRBV5-6|13|TRBJ1-2|TRBD1
ASSLTGVANYGYT
>TRBV28|13|TRBJ2-3|NA
ASSVTGLGTDTQY
>TRBV11-2|13|TRBJ2-1|NA
ASSFALRGGGEQF
>TRBV4-1|12|TRBJ1-3|NA
ASSQGLGVDTIY
>TRBV19|12|TRBJ1-2|NA
ASSPGPSNYGYT
>TRBV19|12|TRBJ1-2|TRBD1
ASTPLTGGGGYA
>TRBV2|13|TRBJ1-2|TRBD1
ASSEAGQGNYGYT
>TRBV2|13|TRBJ2-5|TRBD1
ASKSAGGRKETQY
>TRBV4-1|14|TRBJ2-5|TRBD2
ASSQDFQRGEETQY
>TRBV5-1|12|TRBJ1-1|NA
ASSLGHLNTEAF
>TRBV5-4|16|TRBJ1-1|TRBD1
ASSLDRGSAYLNTEAF
>TRBV4-3|11|TRBJ1-1|NA
ASSRTGWTEAF
>TRBV30|11|TRBJ1-6|NA
AWSSGRASPLH
>TRBV27|14|TRBJ2-1|TRBD1
ASRIKTYTGVHEQF
>TRBV14|11|TRBJ2-5|NA
ASSQYQRETQY
>TRBV19|12|TRBJ2-2|TRBD1
ASIRQGDTGELF
>TRBV13|16|TRBJ2-5|TRBD2
ASSLWTSGGADGETQY
>TRBV5-1|13|TRBJ2-2|NA
ASSLAITNTGELF
>TRBV7-9|12|TRBJ2-5|NA
ASSLADRKETQY